This record looks at one T cell receptor beta chain sequence and its context. Its antigen is currently unknown. Between the trimmed V and J ends, which lost 6 bases and 3 bases, there was a span of 11 bases. The CDR3 loop spans 12 amino acids. The germline V gene has CDR1 SQVTM and CDR2 ANQGSEA. This entry belongs to a study of T cells in Graves' hyperthyroidism and ophthalmopathy. Findings of the study overall: A model using 13 V-J features told ophthalmopathy apart from stable hyperthyroidism. Median prediction lead before ophthalmopathy onset was 6.5 months with the model.

Authors of the study amplified TCR beta CDR3 regions from RNA transcripts. The TCR CDR3 was amplified in a first-round RT-PCR using the HTBI primer set. A single record per CDR3 protein comes from TCRdb applying MiXCR to the multiplex PCR reads. The sample includes roughly 640,000 distinct CDR3 sequences, around 16% of them seen just once. Uncontrolled infection, other autoimmune disease, pregnancy or lactation barred patients from enrollment. The study based diagnoses on clinical symptoms, serum thyroxine and TRAb, thyroid ultrasound and orbital computed tomography. This sequence was found in a woman in her 40s with Graves' ophthalmopathy. The V and J genes are TRBV29-1 and TRBJ1-1, with unresolved D. The specimen was blood. The DNA for the CDR3 is TGCAGCGTCCGCCCACCCGACACTGAAGCTTTCTTT. Protein sequence: CSVRPPDTEAFF.